This record covers a single T cell receptor (beta chain). Its specificity is unknown. Every bit of the isolated RNA underwent reverse transcription, so sequencing read expressed TCRB transcripts. The data were produced by immunoSEQ multiplex PCR, yet TCRdb's version contains in-frame clones alone and is incomplete. The profile shows over 600,000 clones, around 12% of them singletons. This entry comes from a study of beta chain features in type 1 diabetes. The germline V gene has CDR1 GTSNPN and CDR2 SVGIG (reference sequence). The CDR3 length is 13 residues. With 0 bases removed from V and 5 bases from J, the gap between germline ends came to 7 bases. Overall study results and limits: Whether TCRB rearrangement is influenced by HLA type was left unresolved in this analysis. All four CD4+ subsets from Type 1 diabetes patients carried moderately but significantly shorter TCRB CDR3s.

The V and J genes are TRBV30 and TRBJ2-2; possibly TRBD1 for D (5 bases). Sequenced sample: naive CD4+ T cells from blood. The TCR was taken from a man aged 25 to 45 with type 1 diabetes. CDR3 coding DNA: TGTGCCTGGAGTGTAGGGGCAACCGGGGAGCTGTTTTTT. This gives the protein CAWSVGATGELFF.